This TCR beta chain was sequenced in a study of T-cell memory formation after mild COVID-19. TCRdb reprocessed the 5' RACE reads with MiXCR, giving one entry per CDR3 protein. The data hold around 12,000 distinct CDR3 sequences, with about 14% observed a single time. Broader study findings: Of the contracting clones, CD4+ ones lay mainly in CM and EM, and CD8+ ones in EMRA.

This CDR3 comprises 14 residues. Germline V gene data show CDR1 as DFQATT and CDR2 as SNEGSKA (reference sequence). V lost 3 bases to trimming and J lost 0 bases, with 9 bases between them. As concerns this clonotype: Its antigen remains unidentified.

Sequencing used PBMCs or a T cell subset sorted from them (not recorded which). V and J are TRBV20-1 and TRBJ1-5; maybe TRBD1 (5 bases). The source of this sequence is a man aged 18-30 years who had mild COVID-19 (a few samples of this study predate the infection). Cell type and time point are not known. The CDR3 coding sequence is TGCAGTGCTAGGGGACCCTATAGCAATCAGCCCCAGCATTTT. Residues: CSARGPYSNQPQHF.